This T cell receptor (beta chain) came from a study of blood T cell repertoires in COVID-19. As for the study in general: The United States, Italy and Spain supplied acute and convalescent COVID-19 samples. PBMCs, B-cell-depleted T cells, or T cells provided the cDNA or gDNA that made up the material.

In the source study's methods: Scientists estimated how many nucleated cells there were by amplifying reference gene primers. The protocol was immunoSEQ multiplex PCR, while the TCRdb copy is restricted to in-frame clones and leaves out a portion. V and J calls and clone size are those listed in that table; D and trimming were worked out from the DNA. The repertoire includes roughly 40,000 clones, over 80% of them detected once, and 1% to 1.5% sits in the top ten. CDR1 is MNHEY, CDR2 SMNVEV, per germline (reference sequence). The CDR3 is 11 amino acids. V shed 2 bases and J shed 11 bases, with 6 bases lying between them.

The chain has TRBV27 and TRBJ1-4, with D perhaps TRBD1 (5 bases). Sequenced input: peripheral blood. The source is a middle-aged woman with acute or convalescent COVID-19. CDR3 in amino acids: CASSLRGKLFF. The CDR3 nucleotides read TGTGCCAGCAGTTTACGGGGGAAACTGTTTTTT.